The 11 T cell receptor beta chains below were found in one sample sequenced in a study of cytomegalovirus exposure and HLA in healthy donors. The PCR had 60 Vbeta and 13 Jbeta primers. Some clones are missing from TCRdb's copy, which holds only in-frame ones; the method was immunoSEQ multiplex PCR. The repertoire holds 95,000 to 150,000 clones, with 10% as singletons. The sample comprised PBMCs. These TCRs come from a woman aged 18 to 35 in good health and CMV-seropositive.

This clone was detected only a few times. The CDR3 loop reads CASSLSGGSHQPQHF. As DNA, the CDR3 is TGTGCCAGCAGTTTATCTGGAGGATCGCATCAGCCCCAGCATTTT. The genes are TRBV27 and TRBJ1-5; D remains ambiguous. The CDR3 loop spans 15 amino acids. CDR1 and CDR2 (germline): MNHEY, SMNVEV (reference sequence). V shed 0 bases and J shed 5 bases, with 11 bases lying between them.

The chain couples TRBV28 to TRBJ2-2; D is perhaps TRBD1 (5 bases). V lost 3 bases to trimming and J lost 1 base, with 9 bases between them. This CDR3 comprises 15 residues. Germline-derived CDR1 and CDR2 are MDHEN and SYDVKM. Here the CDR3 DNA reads TGTGCCAGCAGTTTCCCCCAGGGGAACACCGGGGAGCTGTTTTTT. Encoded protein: CASSFPQGNTGELFF.

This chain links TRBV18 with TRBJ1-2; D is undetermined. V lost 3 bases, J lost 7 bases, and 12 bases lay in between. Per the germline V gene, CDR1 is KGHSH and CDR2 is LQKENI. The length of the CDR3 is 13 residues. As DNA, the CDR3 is TGTGCCAGCTCACCGGTCACCATGGCTGGCTACACCTTC. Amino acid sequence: CASSPVTMAGYTF.

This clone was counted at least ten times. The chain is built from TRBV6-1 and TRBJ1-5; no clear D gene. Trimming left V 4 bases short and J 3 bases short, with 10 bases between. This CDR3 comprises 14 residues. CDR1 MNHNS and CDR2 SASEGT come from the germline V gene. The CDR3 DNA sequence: TGTGCCAGCAGTGGTTCGCGGATCAATCAGCCCCAGCATTTT. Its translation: CASSGSRINQPQHF.

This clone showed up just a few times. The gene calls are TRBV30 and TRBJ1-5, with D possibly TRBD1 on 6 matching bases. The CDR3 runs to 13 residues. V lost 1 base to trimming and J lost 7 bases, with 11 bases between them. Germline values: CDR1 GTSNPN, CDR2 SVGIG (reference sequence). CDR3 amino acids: CAWSGSGGQPQHF. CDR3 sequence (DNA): TGTGCCTGGAGTGGTTCGGGGGGCCAGCCCCAGCATTTT.

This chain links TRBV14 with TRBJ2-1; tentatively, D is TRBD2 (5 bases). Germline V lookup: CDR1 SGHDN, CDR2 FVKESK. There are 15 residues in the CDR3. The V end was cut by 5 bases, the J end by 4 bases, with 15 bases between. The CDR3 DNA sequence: TGTGCCAGCAGCTTTTCTAGCTGGGTTTACAATGAGCAGTTCTTC. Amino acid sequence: CASSFSSWVYNEQFF.

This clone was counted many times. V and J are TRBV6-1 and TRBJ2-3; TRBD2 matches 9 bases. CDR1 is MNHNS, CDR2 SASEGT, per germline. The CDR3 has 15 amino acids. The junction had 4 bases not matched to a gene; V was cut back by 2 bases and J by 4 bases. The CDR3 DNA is TGTGCCAGCAGTGAATCTGCGGGAGGGCCAGATACGCAGTATTTT. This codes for CASSESAGGPDTQYF.

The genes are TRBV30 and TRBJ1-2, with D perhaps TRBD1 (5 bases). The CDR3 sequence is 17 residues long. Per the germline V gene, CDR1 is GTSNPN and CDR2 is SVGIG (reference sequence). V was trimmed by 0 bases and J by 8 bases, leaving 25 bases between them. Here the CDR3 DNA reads TGTGCCTGGAGTGTATCCCCAGGGTATCCCAATGTAAGGGGCTACACCTTC. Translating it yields CAWSVSPGYPNVRGYTF.

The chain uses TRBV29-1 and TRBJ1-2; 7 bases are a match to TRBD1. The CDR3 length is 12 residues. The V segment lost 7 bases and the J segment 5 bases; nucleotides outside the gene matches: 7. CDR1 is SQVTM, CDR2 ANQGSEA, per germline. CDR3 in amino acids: CSGGQAVYGYTF. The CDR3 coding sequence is TGCAGCGGCGGACAGGCGGTTTATGGCTACACCTTC.

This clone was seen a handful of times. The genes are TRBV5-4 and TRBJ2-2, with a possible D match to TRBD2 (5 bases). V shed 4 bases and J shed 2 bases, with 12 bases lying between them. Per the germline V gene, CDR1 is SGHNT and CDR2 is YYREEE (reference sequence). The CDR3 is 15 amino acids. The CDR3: CASSQLGFNTGELFF. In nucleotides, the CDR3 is TGTGCCAGCAGCCAACTAGGGTTCAACACCGGGGAGCTGTTTTTT.

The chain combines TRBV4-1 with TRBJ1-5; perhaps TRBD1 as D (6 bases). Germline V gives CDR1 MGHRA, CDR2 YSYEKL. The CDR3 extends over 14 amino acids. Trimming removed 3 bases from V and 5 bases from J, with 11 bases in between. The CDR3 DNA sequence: TGCGCCAGCAGCCATTTAGGGGGGGATCAGCCCCAGCATTTT. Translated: CASSHLGGDQPQHF.